The 18 T cell receptor beta chains given below trace back to one sample, sequenced in a study of T-cell reconstitution after alpha-beta-depleted transplantation in children. Unique molecular identifiers tagged the TCRbeta library. TCRdb re-called the PCR reads with MiXCR, one entry per CDR3 protein. The sample lists about 350,000 distinct CDR3 sequences; approximately 12% were seen once. Source: PBMCs, taken from the stem cell graft. Receptors originate from a human donor who donated a stem cell graft to a child with Fanconi anemia.

This sequence joins TRBV20-1 and TRBJ2-1; 9 positions match TRBD1. The J segment lost 7 bases and the V segment lost 6 bases, leaving 7 bases of the junction unmatched. Germline V gene lookup returns CDR1 DFQATT and CDR2 SNEGSKA (reference sequence). This CDR3 has 13 amino acids. Written as DNA, the CDR3 is TGCAGTGCGAGGACAGGGGTTTGGAATGAGCAGTTCTTC. This codes for CSARTGVWNEQFF.

This clonotype has a count of ten or more. This chain joins TRBV4-2 and TRBJ1-1, with a tentative D call TRBD1 (5 bases). Trimming stripped 3 bases from V and 1 base from J, with 6 bases between. Germline V CDR1 and CDR2: LGHNA, YNFKEQ. The CDR3 length is 13 residues. The CDR3 nucleotides read TGTGCCAGCAGCCAGGGGCCGAACACTGAAGCTTTCTTT. Its protein is CASSQGPNTEAFF.

The V and J genes are TRBV5-1 and TRBJ2-2; D not certain. Germline V gene lookup returns CDR1 SGHRS and CDR2 YFSETQ. The CDR3 spans 17 residues. V lost 0 bases to trimming and J lost 5 bases, with 17 bases between them. The CDR3 region has the DNA TGCGCCAGCAGCTTGGACCCCAAAAATTCGAGAACCGGGGAGCTGTTTTTT. Encoded protein: CASSLDPKNSRTGELFF.

There are many counts of this clonotype. This chain links TRBV7-9 with TRBJ2-2; D not certain. Trimming stripped 2 bases from V and 0 bases from J, with 13 bases between. This CDR3 contains 17 residues. Per germline, CDR1 SEHNR and CDR2 FQNEAQ (reference sequence). The CDR3 DNA reads TGTGCCAGCAGCTTAAAAGGGCAGCTTACGAACACCGGGGAGCTGTTTTTT. Protein product: CASSLKGQLTNTGELFF.

The rearrangement links TRBV6-1 to TRBJ1-4; D may be TRBD1 (5 bases). This CDR3 contains 14 residues. V shed 6 bases and J shed 7 bases, with 15 bases lying between them. The V gene's germline CDR1 is MNHNS and CDR2 SASEGT. Here the CDR3 reads CASSDDTGGEKLFF. The CDR3 DNA reads TGTGCCAGCAGCGACGACACAGGAGGTGAAAAACTGTTTTTT.

This clonotype was seen ten or more times. V usage is TRBV27 and J usage is TRBJ2-3; D remains ambiguous. The CDR3 is 15 amino acids. CDR1 is MNHEY, CDR2 SMNVEV, per germline (reference sequence). V was shortened by 5 bases and J by 0 bases, with 12 bases between the two germline ends. The CDR3 DNA is TGTGCCAGCAGTCCCCAGGCGGAGAGCACAGATACGCAGTATTTT. Amino acids: CASSPQAESTDTQYF.

This clonotype was recorded many times. The chain has TRBV6-5 and TRBJ1-1, with D possibly TRBD1 on 6 matching bases. CDR3 length: 16 amino acids. Trimming stripped 4 bases from V and 2 bases from J, with 17 bases between. Germline lookup yields CDR1 MNHEY and CDR2 SVGAGI. CDR3 in amino acids: CASSSNGVGANTEAFF. As DNA, the CDR3 is TGTGCCAGCAGTTCAAACGGGGTGGGGGCAAACACTGAAGCTTTCTTT.

This clonotype has a handful of counts. J is TRBJ2-5 and V is TRBV5-6; the D gene could be TRBD1 or TRBD2 (5 bases each). Germline CDR1 and CDR2: SGHDT and YYEEEE. Trimming took off 2 bases at V and 5 bases at J, with 10 bases between the two ends. The CDR3 contains 13 residues. CDR3 sequence reads: CASSFKWGETQYF. In DNA form, the CDR3 reads TGTGCCAGCAGCTTTAAATGGGGGGAGACCCAGTACTTC.

The chain carries TRBV5-1 and TRBJ1-1; 8 bases agree with TRBD1. The CDR3 spans 13 residues. Germline CDR1 is SGHRS and CDR2 is YFSETQ. Trimming at V came to 7 bases and at J to 8 bases, leaving 10 bases not matched to a gene. The CDR3 region has the DNA TGCGCCAGCGGACAGGGAGGAGGTTCAGAAGCTTTCTTT. Protein product: CASGQGGGSEAFF.

CDR3 in amino acids: CASSLGGGFGSPLHF. The CDR3 DNA reads TGTGCCAGCAGTTTAGGGGGGGGATTCGGTTCACCCCTCCACTTT. The chain combines TRBV12-3 or TRBV12-4 with TRBJ1-6; tentatively, D is TRBD1 (5 bases). Trimming removed 1 base at V and 9 bases at J, with 13 bases between. CDR3 size: 15 residues.

This clonotype was recorded at least ten times. The gene calls are TRBV7-3 and TRBJ2-1; TRBD2 matches at 9 bases. The V and J ends lost 1 base and 4 bases, in that order; junction bases with no gene match: 20. The CDR3 loop spans 21 amino acids. The germline V gene has CDR1 SGHTA and CDR2 FQGTGA. CDR3 loop: CASSLIRLGLVGTSSYNEQFF. The CDR3 coding sequence is TGTGCCAGCAGCTTAATCAGGTTGGGGTTAGTAGGGACTAGCAGTTACAATGAGCAGTTCTTC.

This clonotype appeared many times. V gene TRBV5-1 combines with J gene TRBJ2-2; D gene uncertain. From germline, CDR1 is SGHRS and CDR2 YFSETQ. V lost 0 bases to trimming and J lost 1 base, with 4 bases between them. This CDR3 contains 14 residues. CDR3 sequence reads: CASSLARNTGELFF. The CDR3 DNA sequence: TGCGCCAGCAGCTTGGCTAGGAACACCGGGGAGCTGTTTTTT.

This clonotype appeared a few times. The chain has TRBV7-6 and TRBJ2-3; D is unresolved. CDR3 length equals 14 residues. Trimming shortened V by 3 bases and J by 2 bases, and 9 bases separated the two germline ends. Germline V gene data show CDR1 as SGHVS and CDR2 as FNYEAQ. CDR3 protein: CASSFNRPTDTQYF. CDR3 DNA sequence: TGTGCCAGCAGCTTTAATCGGCCCACAGATACGCAGTATTTT.

This clonotype was counted many times. The rearrangement links TRBV7-8 to TRBJ1-6, with 7 bases aligning to TRBD1. V lost 6 bases and J lost 10; bases outside the gene matches: 6. This CDR3 has 13 residues. Germline CDR1 is SGHVS and CDR2 is FQNEAQ. The CDR3 coding sequence is TGTGCCAGCAGGATCAGACAGGGCTCACCCCTCCACTTT. Amino acids: CASRIRQGSPLHF.

The rearrangement joins TRBV5-1 to TRBJ2-3; weak D call: TRBD2 (6 bases). Trimming stripped 0 bases from V and 4 bases from J, with 12 bases between. The CDR3 is 15 amino acids. Germline V lookup: CDR1 SGHRS, CDR2 YFSETQ. CDR3 region: CASSLDAGMADTQYF. As DNA, the CDR3 is TGCGCCAGCAGCTTGGACGCGGGAATGGCAGATACGCAGTATTTT.

V is TRBV3-1 and J is TRBJ1-6, with a weak D call TRBD1 (6 bases). Germline V gene lookup returns CDR1 LGHDT and CDR2 YNNKEL (reference sequence). The CDR3 is 16 residues long. Trimming cost V 2 bases and J 7 bases, with 15 bases left between them. For the CDR3, the DNA is TGTGCCAGCAGCCAAAGGGCACAGGGCGGAAATTCACCCCTCCACTTT. Protein: CASSQRAQGGNSPLHF.

As concerns this clonotype: The CDR3 end shows no conserved phenylalanine or tryptophan, and so a read error is likely. V and J are TRBV20-1 and TRBJ2-1; 13 bases are a match to TRBD2. The germline gives CDR1 DFQATT, CDR2 SNEGSKA (reference sequence). This CDR3 is 18 amino acids long. The junction had 10 bases not matched to a gene; V was cut back by 5 bases and J by 0 bases. The CDR3 sequence is CSAAPGLAGTSSYNEQFL. DNA for the CDR3: TGCAGTGCTGCACCGGGACTAGCGGGGACCAGCTCCTACAATGAGCAGTTCTTA.

This chain connects TRBV11-1 to TRBJ2-1; D is unclear. The CDR3 runs 14 residues. Deletions cut 5 bases from V and 3 bases from J, with 11 bases between. From germline, CDR1 is SGHAT and CDR2 FQDESV (reference sequence). Here the CDR3 reads CASSPSDRYNEQFF. The CDR3 region has the DNA TGTGCCAGCAGCCCCTCGGACCGCTACAATGAGCAGTTCTTC.